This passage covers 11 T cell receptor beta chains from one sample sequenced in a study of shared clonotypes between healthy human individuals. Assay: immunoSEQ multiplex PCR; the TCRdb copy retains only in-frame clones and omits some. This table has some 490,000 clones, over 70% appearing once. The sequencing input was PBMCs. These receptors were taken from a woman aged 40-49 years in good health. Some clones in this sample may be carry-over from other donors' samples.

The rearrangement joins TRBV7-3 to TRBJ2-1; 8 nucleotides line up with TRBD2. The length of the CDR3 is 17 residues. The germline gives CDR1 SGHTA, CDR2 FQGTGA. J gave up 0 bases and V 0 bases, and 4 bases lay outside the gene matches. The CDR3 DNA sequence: TGTGCCAGCAGCTTAACTAGCGGGGCCGACTCCTACAATGAGCAGTTCTTC. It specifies CASSLTSGADSYNEQFF.

The CDR3 DNA reads as TGTGCCAGCAGTGGCGCCAGACAAGAGACCCAGTACTTC. Protein sequence: CASSGARQETQYF. The chain employs TRBV27 and TRBJ2-5; D is unresolved. The length of the CDR3 is 13 residues. V gave up 5 bases and J gave up 2 bases, with 9 bases separating them. CDR1 and CDR2 (germline): MNHEY, SMNVEV (reference sequence).

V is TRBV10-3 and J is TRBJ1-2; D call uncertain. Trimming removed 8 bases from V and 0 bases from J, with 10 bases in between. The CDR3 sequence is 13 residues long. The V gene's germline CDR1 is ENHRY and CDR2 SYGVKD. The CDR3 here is CAIERTTNYGYTF. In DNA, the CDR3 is TGTGCCATCGAGCGGACGACTAACTATGGCTACACCTTC.

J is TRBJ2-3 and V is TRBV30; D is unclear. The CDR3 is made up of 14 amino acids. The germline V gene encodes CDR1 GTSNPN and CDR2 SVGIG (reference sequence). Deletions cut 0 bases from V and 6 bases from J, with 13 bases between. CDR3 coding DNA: TGTGCCTGGAGTGTCATCACCGTAGGCGATACGCAGTATTTT. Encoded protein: CAWSVITVGDTQYF.

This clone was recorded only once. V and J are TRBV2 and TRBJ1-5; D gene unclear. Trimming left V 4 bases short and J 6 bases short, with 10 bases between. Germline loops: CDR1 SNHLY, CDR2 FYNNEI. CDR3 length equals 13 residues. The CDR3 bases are TGTGCCAGCAGTGCCGGAGTGGTTCAGCCCCAGCATTTT. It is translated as CASSAGVVQPQHF.

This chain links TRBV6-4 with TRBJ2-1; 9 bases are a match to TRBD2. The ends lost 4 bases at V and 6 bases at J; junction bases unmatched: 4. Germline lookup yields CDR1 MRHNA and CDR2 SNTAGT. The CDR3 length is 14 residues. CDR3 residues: CASSASGTTNEQFF. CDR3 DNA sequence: TGTGCCAGCAGTGCTAGCGGGACAACCAATGAGCAGTTCTTC.

This chain's CDR3 is CAWRTPESSYNEQFF. As DNA, the CDR3 is TGTGCCTGGAGGACACCAGAAAGCTCCTACAATGAGCAGTTCTTC. V is TRBV30 and J is TRBJ2-1; D gene ambiguous. Trimming pared 3 bases from V and 0 bases from J, leaving 12 bases between. Germline assignment: CDR1 GTSNPN and CDR2 SVGIG (reference sequence). This CDR3 spans 15 amino acids.

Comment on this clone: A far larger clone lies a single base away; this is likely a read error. CDR3 coding DNA: TGTGCCAGCAGCGGGGAGGCGGGGAACTATGGCTACACCTTC. Its protein is CASSGEAGNYGYTF. This chain links TRBV4-2 with TRBJ1-2; D is uncertain. The V and J ends lost 5 bases and 2 bases respectively, with 12 bases between them. Germline CDR1 is LGHNA and CDR2 is YNFKEQ. The CDR3 covers 14 residues.

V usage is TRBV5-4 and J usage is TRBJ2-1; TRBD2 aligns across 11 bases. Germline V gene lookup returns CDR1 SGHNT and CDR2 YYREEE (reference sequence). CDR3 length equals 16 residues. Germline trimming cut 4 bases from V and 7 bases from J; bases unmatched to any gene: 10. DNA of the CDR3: TGTGCCAGCAGCCAATCCGGGACTAGCGGTATAAATGAGCAGTTCTTC. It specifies CASSQSGTSGINEQFF. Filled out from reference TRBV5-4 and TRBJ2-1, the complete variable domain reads ETGVTQSPTHLIKTRGQQVTLRCSSQSGHNTVSWYQQALGQGPQFIFQYYREEENGRGNFPPRFSGLQFPNYSSELNVNALELDDSALYLCASSQSGTSGINEQFFGPGTRLTVL.

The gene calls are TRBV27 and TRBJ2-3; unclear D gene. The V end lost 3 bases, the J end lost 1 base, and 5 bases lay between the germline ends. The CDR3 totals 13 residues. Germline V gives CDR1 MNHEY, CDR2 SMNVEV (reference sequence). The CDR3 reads CASSFVRTDTQYF. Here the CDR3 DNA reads TGTGCCAGCAGTTTTGTGCGCACAGATACGCAGTATTTT.

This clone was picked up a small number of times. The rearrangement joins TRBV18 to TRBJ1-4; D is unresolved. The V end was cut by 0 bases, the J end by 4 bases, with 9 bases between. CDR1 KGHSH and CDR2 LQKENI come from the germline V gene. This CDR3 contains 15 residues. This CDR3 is CASSPPGRDNEKLFF. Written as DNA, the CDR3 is TGTGCCAGCTCACCACCCGGGAGGGATAATGAAAAACTGTTTTTT.